This section outlines one T cell receptor (beta chain) sequence together with its context. This table comes from immunoSEQ multiplex PCR, and its TCRdb copy is limited to in-frame clones, with some not included. The sample has fewer than 150,000 clones, roughly 90% seen once; the top ten hold approximately 10%. The data derive from a study of blood T cell repertoires in COVID-19. The sequence was obtained from a man aged 45-65 years with active or convalescent COVID-19. The sequenced sample consisted of peripheral blood.

CDR3 in DNA: TGCGCCAGCAGCTTGGGACCGACAAATGAAAAACTGTTTTTT. Translated, it gives CASSLGPTNEKLFF. The rearrangement uses TRBV5-1 and TRBJ1-4; D ambiguous. The CDR3 sequence is 14 residues long. V gave up 0 bases and J gave up 5 bases, with 8 bases separating them. Germline V gives CDR1 SGHRS, CDR2 YFSETQ. Variable domain in full (rest from reference TRBV5-1 and TRBJ1-4): KAGVTQTPRYLIKTRGQQVTLSCSPISGHRSVSWYQQTPGQGLQFLFEYFSETQRNKGNFPGRFSGRQFSNSRSEMNVSTLELGDSALYLCASSLGPTNEKLFFGSGTQLSVL.